This TCR beta chain was profiled in a study of T cell changes during pregnancy in multiple sclerosis. V gave up 4 bases and J gave up 6 bases; unmatched junction bases: 8. Per germline, CDR1 SEHNR and CDR2 FQNEAQ (reference sequence). This CDR3 has 15 amino acids. Measured with immunoSEQ multiplex PCR; TCRdb has only the in-frame clones, and not every one. The table includes about 17,000 clones, roughly 86% detected once. This clonotype was obtained from a female donor in good health, enrolled as a control in a pregnancy study. The sequencing used CD8+ T cells from peripheral blood mononuclear cells, collected after pregnancy. The chain couples TRBV7-9 to TRBJ1-5, with TRBD1 matching over 8 bases. This CDR3 reads CASSSDREGGQPQHF. Here the CDR3 DNA reads TGTGCCAGCAGCTCGGACAGGGAAGGCGGTCAGCCCCAGCATTTT. Full variable domain (missing parts from reference TRBV7-9 and TRBJ1-5): DTGVSQNPRHKITKRGQNVTFRCDPISEHNRLYWYRQTLGQGPEFLTYFQNEAQLEKSRLLSDRFSAERPKGSFSTLEIQRTEQGDSAMYLCASSSDREGGQPQHFGDGTRLSIL.